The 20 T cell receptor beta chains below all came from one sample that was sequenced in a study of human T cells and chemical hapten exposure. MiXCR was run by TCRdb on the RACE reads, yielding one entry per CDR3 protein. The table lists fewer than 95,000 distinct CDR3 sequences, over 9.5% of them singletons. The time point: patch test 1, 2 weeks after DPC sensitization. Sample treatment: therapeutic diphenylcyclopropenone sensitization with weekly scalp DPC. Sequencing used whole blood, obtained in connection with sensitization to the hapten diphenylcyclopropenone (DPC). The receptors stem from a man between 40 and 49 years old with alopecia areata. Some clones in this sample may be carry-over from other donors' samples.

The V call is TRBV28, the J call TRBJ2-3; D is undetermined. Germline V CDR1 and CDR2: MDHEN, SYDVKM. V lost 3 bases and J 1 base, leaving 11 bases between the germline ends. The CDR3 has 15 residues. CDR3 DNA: TGTGCCAGCAGTTTCAGTGTTGCGGGCACAGATACGCAGTATTTT. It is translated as CASSFSVAGTDTQYF.

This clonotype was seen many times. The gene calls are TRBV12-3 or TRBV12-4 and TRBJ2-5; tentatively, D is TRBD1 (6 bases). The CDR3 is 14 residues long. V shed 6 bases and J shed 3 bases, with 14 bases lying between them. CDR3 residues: CASSPQQGEETQYF. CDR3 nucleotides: TGTGCCAGCAGCCCGCAACAGGGAGAAGAGACCCAGTACTTC.

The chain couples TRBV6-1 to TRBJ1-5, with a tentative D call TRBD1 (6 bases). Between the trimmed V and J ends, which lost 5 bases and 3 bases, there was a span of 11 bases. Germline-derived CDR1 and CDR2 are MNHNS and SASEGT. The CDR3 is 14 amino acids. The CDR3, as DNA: TGTGCCAGCAGTTCGGGACACATCAATCAGCCCCAGCATTTT. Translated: CASSSGHINQPQHF.

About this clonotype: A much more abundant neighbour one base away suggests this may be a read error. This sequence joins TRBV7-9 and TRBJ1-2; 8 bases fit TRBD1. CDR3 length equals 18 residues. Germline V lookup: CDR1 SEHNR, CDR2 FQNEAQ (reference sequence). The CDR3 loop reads CASSWPRDRGLSNYDYTF. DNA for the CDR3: TGTGCCAGCAGCTGGCCCCGAGACAGGGGTCTCTCTAACTATGACTACACCTTC.

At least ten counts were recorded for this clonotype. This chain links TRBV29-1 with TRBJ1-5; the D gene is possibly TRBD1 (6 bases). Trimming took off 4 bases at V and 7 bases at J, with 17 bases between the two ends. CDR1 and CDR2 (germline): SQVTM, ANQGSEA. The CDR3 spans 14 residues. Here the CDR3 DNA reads TGCAGCGTTGCCGCGGGGCAGGGGCAACAGCCCCAGCATTTT. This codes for CSVAAGQGQQPQHF.

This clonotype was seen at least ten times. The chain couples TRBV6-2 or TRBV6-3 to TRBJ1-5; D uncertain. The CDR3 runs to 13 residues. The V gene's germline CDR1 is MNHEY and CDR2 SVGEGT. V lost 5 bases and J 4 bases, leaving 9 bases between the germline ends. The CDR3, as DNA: TGTGCCAGCAGTCAACGGGGTAATCAGCCCCAGCATTTT. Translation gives CASSQRGNQPQHF.

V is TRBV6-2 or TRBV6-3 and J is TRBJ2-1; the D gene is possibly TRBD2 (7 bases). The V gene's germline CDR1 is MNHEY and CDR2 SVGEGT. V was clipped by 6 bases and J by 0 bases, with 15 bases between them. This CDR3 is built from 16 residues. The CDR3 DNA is TGTGCCAGCAGCCGTGACGGGGGGCACTCCTACAATGAGCAGTTCTTC. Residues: CASSRDGGHSYNEQFF.

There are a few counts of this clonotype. The CDR3 DNA reads as TGCGCCAGCAGCTTCCCGGGACTAGCAGTACTGGATACGCAGTATTTT. It specifies CASSFPGLAVLDTQYF. The chain recombines TRBV5-1 with TRBJ2-3, with 9 bases aligning to TRBD2. Germline loops: CDR1 SGHRS, CDR2 YFSETQ. The CDR3 consists of 16 residues. The trim removed 2 bases at V and 6 bases at J, leaving 10 bases unmatched. Using reference TRBV5-1 and TRBJ2-3 for the parts outside the CDR3, the full variable domain is KAGVTQTPRYLIKTRGQQVTLSCSPISGHRSVSWYQQTPGQGLQFLFEYFSETQRNKGNFPGRFSGRQFSNSRSEMNVSTLELGDSALYLCASSFPGLAVLDTQYFGPGTRLTVL.

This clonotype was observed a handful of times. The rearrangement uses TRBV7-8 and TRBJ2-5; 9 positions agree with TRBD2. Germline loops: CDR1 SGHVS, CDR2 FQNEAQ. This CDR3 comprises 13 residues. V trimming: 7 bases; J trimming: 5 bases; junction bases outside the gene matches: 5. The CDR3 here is CASNSGSFETQYF. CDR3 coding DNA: TGTGCCAGCAATAGCGGGAGCTTTGAGACCCAGTACTTC.

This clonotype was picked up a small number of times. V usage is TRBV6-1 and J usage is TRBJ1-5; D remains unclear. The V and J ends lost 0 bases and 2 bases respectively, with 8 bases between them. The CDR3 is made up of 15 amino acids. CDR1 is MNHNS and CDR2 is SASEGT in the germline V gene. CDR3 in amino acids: CASSEAGARNQPQHF. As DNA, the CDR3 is TGTGCCAGCAGTGAAGCAGGCGCGCGCAATCAGCCCCAGCATTTT.

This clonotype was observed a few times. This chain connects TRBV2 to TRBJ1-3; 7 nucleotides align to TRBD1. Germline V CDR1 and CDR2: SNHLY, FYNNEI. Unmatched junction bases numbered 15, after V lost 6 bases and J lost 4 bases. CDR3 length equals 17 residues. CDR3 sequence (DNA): TGTGCCAGCAGCCAAGACAGGGTGGGAAATCTAGGAAACACCATATATTTT. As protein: CASSQDRVGNLGNTIYF.

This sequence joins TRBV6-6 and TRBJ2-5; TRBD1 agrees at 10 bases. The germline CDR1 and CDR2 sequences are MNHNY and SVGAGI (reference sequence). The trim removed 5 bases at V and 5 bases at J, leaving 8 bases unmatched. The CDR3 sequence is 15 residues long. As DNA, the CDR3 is TGTGCCAGCAGTCCAGGGGACAGGGGTATGGAGACCCAGTACTTC. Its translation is CASSPGDRGMETQYF.

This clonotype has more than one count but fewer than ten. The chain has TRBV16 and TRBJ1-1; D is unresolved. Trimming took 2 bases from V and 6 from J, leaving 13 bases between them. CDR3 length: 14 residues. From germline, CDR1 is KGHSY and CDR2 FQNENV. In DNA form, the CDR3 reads TGTGCCAGCAGCCAAATTCTCTCTGGCGCTGAAGCTTTCTTT. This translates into CASSQILSGAEAFF.

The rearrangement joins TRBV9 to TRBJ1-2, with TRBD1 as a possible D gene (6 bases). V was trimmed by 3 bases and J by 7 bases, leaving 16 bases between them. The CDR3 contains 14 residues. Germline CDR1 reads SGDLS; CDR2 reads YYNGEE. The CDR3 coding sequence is TGTGCCAGCAGCGCCGGGGGGGGGCAGGCTGGCTACACCTTC. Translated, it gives CASSAGGGQAGYTF.

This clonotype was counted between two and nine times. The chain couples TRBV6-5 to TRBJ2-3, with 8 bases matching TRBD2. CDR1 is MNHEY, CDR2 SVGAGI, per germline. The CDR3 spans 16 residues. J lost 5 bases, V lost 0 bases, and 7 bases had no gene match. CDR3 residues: CASSYSTSLAGDTQYF. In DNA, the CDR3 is TGTGCCAGCAGTTACTCGACATCTCTAGCGGGAGATACGCAGTATTTT.

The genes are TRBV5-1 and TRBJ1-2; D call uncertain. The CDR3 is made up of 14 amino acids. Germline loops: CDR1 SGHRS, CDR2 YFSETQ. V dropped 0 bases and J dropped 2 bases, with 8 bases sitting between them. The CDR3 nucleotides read TGCGCCAGCAGCTTGGCCGACGGCAACTATGGCTACACCTTC. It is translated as CASSLADGNYGYTF.

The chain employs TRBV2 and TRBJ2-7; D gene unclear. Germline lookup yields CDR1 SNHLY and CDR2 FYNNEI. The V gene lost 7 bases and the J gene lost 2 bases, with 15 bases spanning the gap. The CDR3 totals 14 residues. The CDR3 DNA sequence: TGTGCCAGCACCTTTCCAGACATGACCTACGAGCAGTACGTC. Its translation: CASTFPDMTYEQYV.

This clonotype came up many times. The chain's CDR3 is CASRVERNTEAFF. In DNA form, the CDR3 reads TGTGCCAGCCGAGTTGAGAGGAACACTGAAGCTTTCTTT. The chain carries TRBV12-3 or TRBV12-4 and TRBJ1-1; D uncertain. Trimming took 8 bases from V and 1 from J, leaving 11 bases between them. CDR3 size: 13 residues.

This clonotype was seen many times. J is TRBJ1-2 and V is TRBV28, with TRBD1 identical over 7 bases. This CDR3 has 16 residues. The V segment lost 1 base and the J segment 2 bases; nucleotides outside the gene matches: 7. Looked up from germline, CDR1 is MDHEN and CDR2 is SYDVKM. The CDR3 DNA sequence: TGTGCCAGCAGTTTATTCGTTACAGGGGCGAACTATGGCTACACCTTC. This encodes CASSLFVTGANYGYTF.

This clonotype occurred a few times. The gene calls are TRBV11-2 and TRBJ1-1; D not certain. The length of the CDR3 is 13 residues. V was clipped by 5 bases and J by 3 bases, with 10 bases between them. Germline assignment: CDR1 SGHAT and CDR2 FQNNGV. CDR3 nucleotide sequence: TGTGCCAGCAGCACCCGCTCATACACTGAAGCTTTCTTT. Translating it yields CASSTRSYTEAFF.